This note documents a single TCR beta chain sequence. Its antigen is unknown. No base quality information exists; no much larger clone differs at one position. There are 15 amino acids in the CDR3, from cysteine to phenylalanine inclusive. Only the CDR3 part of the read is kept: 45 bases, read in frame from the first base. In the germline V gene, CDR1 corresponds to SGHRS and CDR2 to YFSETQ. V loses 3 bases at its end and J loses 5 bases; junction bases beyond the gene matches: 8. The source of the sample is a study of blood T cells in healthy people across ages (dated by TCRdb to the mid-2010s). The study in broad terms: In model experiments, roughly one uniquely barcoded TCR beta cDNA molecule per two T cells was captured by template switching. To track age-related changes in TCR beta repertoire diversity, the study relied on deep sequencing normalized with unique cDNA molecular identifiers. The donors were split into four age groups: young (average 16 years), middle-aged (around 40), aged (62) and long-lived (82). Donors of different ages were randomly distributed across sequencing lanes to avoid experimental bias. Two additional independent replicas of 1 million unique cDNA reads from the same blood draw were analyzed for two donors (one aged 18 to 30 and one aged 80 or older).

Donors were 39 systemically healthy Caucasian individuals from Russia aged roughly 6 to 95 years. Ten milliliters of peripheral blood were drawn from each donor into EDTA-treated Vacutainer tubes. Ficoll-Paque density-gradient centrifugation was used to isolate PBMCs, with at least 7 million obtained per sample. Total RNA was extracted from PBMCs with Trizol reagent, with at least 6 micrograms obtained per sample. Naive CD45RAhigh/CD27high T cell percentages were measured by flow cytometry on a PBMC aliquot from every donor. Points the paper makes about the study in general: The CMV infection status of donors was not known, potentially confounding age-related changes in expanded clonotypes. There was a strong correlation between observed TCR beta diversity and the percentage of naive T cells measured by flow cytometry. Compared with the aged group, the long-lived group had more naive CD4+ T cells, fewer expanded clones and increased TCR diversity, a pattern suggesting age selection. Observed TCR beta diversity per million T cells fell roughly linearly with age, and a significant reduction was already apparent by age about 43. Since profiling was done on bulk unsorted PBMCs, naive and antigen-experienced compartments could not be conclusively compared. Estimates of total diversity from one million sequenced T cells were regarded as lower bounds and underestimates.

Library preparation employed 5' RACE. The data were produced on an Illumina HiSeq 2500. A second PCR of about 6 to 11 cycles was performed with a sample-barcoded 5' primer and a J-beta primer mix. A template-switch 5' adaptor carrying 12 random nucleotides introduced a unique molecular identifier onto each TCR beta cDNA molecule. Each sample yielded at least 2.5 million CDR3-containing paired-end reads. First-strand cDNA was synthesized from all RNA with the Mint cDNA synthesis kit, primed by a TRBC-specific oligonucleotide. Following uracil-DNA glycosylase treatment, all cDNA underwent a first 18-cycle PCR with the universal primers M1SS and BC2_uni_R. The source study handled its data this way. For normalization, 1 million high-quality reads, each with a distinct molecular identifier, were randomly selected from each sample. Instead of being binned into consensus sequences, reads with shared molecular identifiers were discarded. MiTCR, with a Q25 quality threshold and the strictest error-elimination algorithm, was used for CDR3 identification, clonotype clustering and error correction. A nonparametric unseen species model using Euler transformation provided a lower-bound estimate of total TCR beta diversity. In-frame beta chains were kept once TCRdb had trimmed the public reads at Q25 with fastp and called clones with MiXCR. Identical CDR3 protein sequences are pooled into one entry, listed with their most common genes and DNA. It is TCRdb's table, rather than the study itself, that gives the V and J calls and clone size. This sample lists 850,000 to 1,300,000 distinct CDR3 sequences; more than 35% were detected once. The top ten hold approximately 17% of the sample.

The sequence was obtained from an older woman in good health. The sample consisted of blood. The sequence joins TRBV5-1 to TRBJ2-1; 7 of the junction bases match TRBD2. The nucleotide sequence is TGCGCCAGCAGCTATACCCCCGGGACTAACAATGAGCAGTTCTTC. This codes for CASSYTPGTNNEQFF.